The 22 T cell receptor beta chains below come from one sample, sequenced in a study of blood T cell repertoires in COVID-19. Generated by immunoSEQ multiplex PCR, the TCRdb table keeps only in-frame clones and is missing some. The data hold 70,000 or so clones, with about 85% observed a single time. The specimen sequenced was peripheral blood. The receptors shown here come from a woman at least 80 years old with active or convalescent COVID-19.

As concerns this clone: One end of the junction fails to match germline, which may point to a read error. The V and J genes are TRBV7-7 and TRBJ1-1; possible D gene TRBD1, 5 bases. Germline-derived CDR1 and CDR2 are SSHAT and FNYEAQ (reference sequence). The CDR3 has 16 amino acids. Here the CDR3 DNA reads TGTGCTAGCAGCCCTCCTCGCGGCAGGGAGAACACTGAAGCTTTCTTT. Its translation: CASSPPRGRENTEAFF.

CDR3 protein: CASSRDRGDGYTF. The CDR3 region has the DNA TGTGCCAGCAGTAGGGACAGGGGAGATGGCTACACCTTC. J is TRBJ1-2 and V is TRBV6-5; 10 bases are a match to TRBD1. Trimming at V came to 5 bases and at J to 6 bases, leaving 3 bases not matched to a gene. This CDR3 is 13 amino acids long. Germline-derived CDR1 and CDR2 are MNHEY and SVGAGI.

This rearrangement joins TRBV7-9 to TRBJ1-2; tentatively, D is TRBD1 (5 bases). V was cut by 5 bases and J by 8 bases, with 21 bases left in between. CDR1 SEHNR and CDR2 FQNEAQ come from the germline V gene (reference sequence). CDR3 size: 15 residues. The CDR3 loop reads CASSLLFDGAGGYTF. CDR3 nucleotide sequence: TGTGCCAGCAGCCTATTATTCGACGGGGCGGGAGGCTACACCTTC.

The J gene is TRBJ2-5, the V gene TRBV14; D may be TRBD2 (6 bases). There are 15 residues in the CDR3. Trimming removed 4 bases at V and 1 base at J, with 13 bases between. Germline lookup yields CDR1 SGHDN and CDR2 FVKESK. In DNA form, the CDR3 reads TGTGCCAGCAGCCTCTCGACTAGGCTCCAAGAGACCCAGTACTTC. It encodes CASSLSTRLQETQYF.

The J gene is TRBJ2-7, the V gene TRBV28; D perhaps matches TRBD2 (5 bases). This CDR3 is 14 amino acids long. Trimming cost V 3 bases and J 4 bases, with 13 bases left between them. CDR1 MDHEN and CDR2 SYDVKM come from the germline V gene. The CDR3 sequence: CASSFPGSEYEQYF. The CDR3 DNA sequence: TGTGCCAGCAGTTTTCCGGGGTCGGAATACGAGCAGTACTTC.

The chain combines TRBV3-1 (or the pseudogene TRBV3-2) with TRBJ2-7; no clear D gene. Per the germline V gene, CDR1 is LGHDT and CDR2 is YNNKEL (reference sequence). Trimming shortened V by 6 bases and J by 6 bases, and 18 bases separated the two germline ends. The CDR3 contains 14 residues. CDR3 sequence: CASRIHQEGAEQYF. Written as DNA, the CDR3 is TGTGCCAGCAGAATACACCAGGAAGGTGCCGAGCAGTACTTC.

The chain uses TRBV7-2 and TRBJ2-7, with a tentative D call TRBD1 (5 bases). The V gene lost 4 bases and the J gene lost 3 bases, with 10 bases spanning the gap. Germline V lookup: CDR1 SGHTA, CDR2 FQGNSA. The CDR3 is 13 amino acids. DNA of the CDR3: TGTGCCAGCAGCTCGACAGCCCGCTACGAGCAGTACTTC. It codes for CASSSTARYEQYF.

This chain's CDR3 is CASSADRVDTGELFF. In DNA, the CDR3 is TGCGCCAGCAGTGCGGACAGGGTAGACACCGGGGAGCTGTTTTTT. The chain employs TRBV10-1 and TRBJ2-2; 8 nucleotides match TRBD1. CDR1 is WNHNN, CDR2 SYGVQD, per germline (reference sequence). V gave up 4 bases and J gave up 3 bases; unmatched junction bases: 4. CDR3 length equals 15 residues.

The chain uses TRBV29-1 and TRBJ1-1, with D maybe TRBD1 (6 bases). V was pared by 7 bases and J by 5 bases, with 14 bases between. The CDR3 has 12 residues. Germline CDR1 SQVTM, CDR2 ANQGSEA. CDR3 nucleotide sequence: TGCAGCGGAGGGGGTAGGGGAACTGAAGCTTTCTTT. Residues: CSGGGRGTEAFF.

This rearrangement joins TRBV27 to TRBJ1-6; D is uncertain. CDR1 and CDR2 from the germline V gene are MNHEY and SMNVEV (reference sequence). V lost 1 base and J lost 10, with 8 bases in between. This CDR3 comprises 13 residues. The CDR3 loop is CASSLYPRSPLHF. In DNA, the CDR3 is TGTGCCAGCAGTTTATACCCCCGGTCACCCCTCCACTTT.

The J gene is TRBJ1-1, the V gene TRBV28; no reliable D call. Germline CDR1 is MDHEN and CDR2 is SYDVKM. The CDR3 consists of 15 residues. V was shortened by 4 bases and J by 1 base, with 13 bases between the two germline ends. The chain's CDR3 is CASSSLFVSNTEAFF. The CDR3 DNA follows: TGTGCCAGCAGTTCCCTATTTGTCTCGAACACTGAAGCTTTCTTT.

This chain connects TRBV9 to TRBJ2-7; D is perhaps TRBD2 (5 bases). This CDR3 is 15 amino acids long. Germline loops: CDR1 SGDLS, CDR2 YYNGEE. Trimming removed 3 bases from V and 6 bases from J, with 19 bases in between. CDR3 in DNA: TGTGCCAGCAGCGACCGGGATTACACCCCGGGCGAGCAGTACTTC. Amino acids: CASSDRDYTPGEQYF. The full variable domain, rest sourced from reference TRBV9 and TRBJ2-7, is DSGVTQTPKHLITATGQRVTLRCSPRSGDLSVYWYQQSLDQGLQFLIQYYNGEERAKGNILERFSAQQFPDLHSELNLSSLELGDSALYFCASSDRDYTPGEQYFGPGTRLTVT.

This chain links TRBV11-1 with TRBJ1-1; D is uncertain. Germline V CDR1 and CDR2: SGHAT, FQDESV (reference sequence). V gave up 4 bases and J gave up 0 bases, with 12 bases separating them. The CDR3 loop spans 15 amino acids. In nucleotides, the CDR3 is TGTGCCAGCAGCTCTTCGCGGTCAATGAACACTGAAGCTTTCTTT. It codes for CASSSSRSMNTEAFF. Based on the CDR3 plus reference TRBV11-1 and TRBJ1-1, the full variable domain is EAEVAQSPRYKITEKSQAVAFWCDPISGHATLYWYRQILGQGPELLVQFQDESVVDDSQLPKDRFSAERLKGVDSTLKIQPAELGDSAMYLCASSSSRSMNTEAFFGQGTRLTVV.

This sequence joins TRBV6-2 or TRBV6-3 and TRBJ1-6; D unresolved. In germline, CDR1 is MNHEY, CDR2 SVGEGT. This CDR3 contains 16 residues. Trimming took 4 bases from V and 4 from J, leaving 14 bases between them. CDR3 DNA: TGTGCCAGCAGTTCCGACCCACGGGGATATAATTCACCCCTCCACTTT. This sequence encodes CASSSDPRGYNSPLHF.

This clone has only a few counts. The genes are TRBV4-1 and TRBJ2-7, with 7 positions matching TRBD1. In germline, CDR1 is MGHRA, CDR2 YSYEKL. CDR3 length equals 14 residues. With 4 bases clipped from V and 6 bases from J, the junction kept 9 bases outside the gene matches. CDR3 in DNA: TGCGCCAGCAGCCTTATGACAGGGACCCCCGAGCAGTACTTC. This codes for CASSLMTGTPEQYF.

The CDR3 is CASSARTSGARGEQFF. In DNA, the CDR3 is TGTGCCAGCTCAGCAAGGACTAGCGGGGCCAGGGGTGAGCAGTTCTTC. This chain uses TRBV18 with TRBJ2-1, with 12 bases matching TRBD2. Germline CDR1 KGHSH, CDR2 LQKENI. Unmatched junction bases numbered 11, after V lost 5 bases and J lost 9 bases. The CDR3 length is 16 residues.

This chain connects TRBV9 to TRBJ1-2, with 7 nucleotides matching TRBD1. The germline gives CDR1 SGDLS, CDR2 YYNGEE. The CDR3 runs to 15 residues. J was trimmed by 7 bases and V by 3 bases; bases with no gene match: 12. The CDR3 DNA reads TGTGCCAGCAGCGCAGACAGGGCAATCCGGAGTGGCTACACCTTC. Its translation: CASSADRAIRSGYTF.

J is TRBJ1-1 and V is TRBV29-1, with 7 bases matching TRBD1. There are 14 residues in the CDR3. From germline, CDR1 is SQVTM and CDR2 ANQGSEA. Unmatched junction bases numbered 11, after V lost 6 bases and J lost 4 bases. Written as DNA, the CDR3 is TGCAGCGTCCGCCCCCCAGGGGGAGGCACTGAAGCTTTCTTT. Residues: CSVRPPGGGTEAFF.

The chain recombines TRBV2 with TRBJ2-1, with D perhaps matching TRBD2 (7 bases). V gave up 7 bases and J gave up 3 bases, with 13 bases separating them. The germline V gene has CDR1 SNHLY and CDR2 FYNNEI. The CDR3 is 14 amino acids. CDR3: CASNKRDNYNEQFF. As DNA, the CDR3 is TGTGCCAGCAACAAGCGGGACAACTACAATGAGCAGTTCTTC.

The chain is built from TRBV6-6 and TRBJ1-1, with 7 nucleotides matching TRBD1. CDR1 and CDR2 (germline): MNHNY, SVGAGI (reference sequence). V dropped 7 bases and J dropped 1; count of bases not matched to a gene: 6. CDR3 length: 14 amino acids. The CDR3 here is CASIGGQRNTEAFF. Here the CDR3 DNA reads TGTGCCAGCATCGGGGGACAGCGGAACACTGAAGCTTTCTTT.

This clone has more than one count but fewer than ten. This chain joins TRBV25-1 and TRBJ1-6, with 9 bases that match TRBD1. V dropped 4 bases and J dropped 9; count of bases not matched to a gene: 7. CDR3 length equals 15 residues. Germline loops: CDR1 MGHDK, CDR2 SYGVNS. CDR3 nucleotides: TGTGCCAGCAGTGGAATGGGACAGGGAGGTTCACCCCTCCACTTT. Translated: CASSGMGQGGSPLHF.

This rearrangement joins TRBV6-1 to TRBJ1-2, with 11 bases fitting TRBD1. The CDR3 covers 16 residues. J lost 1 base, V lost 4 bases, and 5 bases had no gene match. Germline assignment: CDR1 MNHNS and CDR2 SASEGT. CDR3 sequence reads: CASSGRTGGLNYGYTF. The DNA of the CDR3 is TGTGCCAGCAGTGGCCGGACAGGGGGCCTTAACTATGGCTACACCTTC.